The T cell receptor beta chain under discussion was sequenced for a study of blood T cell repertoires in COVID-19 (TCRdb year 2020). Background on the whole study: The collaborator samples originated in the United States, Italy and Spain and spanned the acute and convalescent phases of COVID-19. The samples were drawn from two sources: the first 160 participants of the ongoing ImmuneRACE study, and about 1,300 subjects contributed by 6 global collaborators. The material from the prospective study consisted of cDNA or gDNA derived from T cells, B-cell-depleted T cells, or PBMCs. Where HLA class I and class II types were available, the types were taken from metadata supplied by the sample provider, not from assay-based typing. Deeply sampled blood TCRbeta repertoires from subjects exposed to, actively infected with, or recovered from COVID-19 were included in the dataset. The repertoires were released in a freely available public database meant as a resource for research on the immune response to SARS-CoV-2. Sample metadata almost always included a de-identified subject ID, COVID-19 status, age in years and sex. The paper's findings and limits, for the study overall: Clinical and demographic metadata were provided uncurated, with the amount varying by source and participant.

In regard to this clone: Its target antigen remains unknown. Per-nucleotide qualities are absent, and no much larger clonotype sits a single base away.

The immunoSEQ Assay, a bias-controlled multiplex PCR, was used to amplify TCRbeta CDR3 regions from genomic DNA. Processing in the source paper ran as follows. Within the assay, amplification of reference gene primers was used to estimate how many nucleated cells each sample contained. To quantify the absolute abundance of each unique TCRbeta CDR3 rearrangement, sequence reads were collapsed and filtered. For each sample, productive Simpson clonality was calculated as the square root of Simpson's diversity index across productive rearrangements. The immuneACCESS repertoire file appears here via TCRdb, limited to in-frame rearrangements. These files lack a portion of the clones; in checked studies, under half of the deficit traces to unresolved V genes, and the cause of the others is not known. The V and J calls and clone size are taken from that table; D and trimming were inferred from the DNA. The sample profile shows some 260,000 clones; roughly 91% of them were found once. The ten largest clones represent 0.99% of the sample.

Samples from volunteer blood donors who had recovered from COVID-19 were contributed by a second Seattle source. The collaborating institutions used their own protocols to collect whole blood in K2EDTA tubes. Collaborator samples were shipped for TCRbeta analysis as frozen whole blood, isolated PBMCs, or DNA extracted from either sample type. The sequencing input was peripheral blood. The origin of this receptor is a middle-aged woman who had recovered from COVID-19.

CDR3 region: CSVPRSSGRTDTQYF. In nucleotide form, the sequence is TGCAGCGTCCCTAGGTCCAGCGGGCGCACAGATACGCAGTATTTT. The rearrangement joined TRBV29-1 to TRBJ2-3, with a weak D call of TRBD2 (6 bases match). V drops 6 bases and J drops 1 base, leaving 17 bases in between. Taken from cysteine to phenylalanine, the CDR3 has 15 residues. The CDR3 DNA has 45 bases and is translated from base 1. The germline V gene gives CDR1 as SQVTM and CDR2 as ANQGSEA.